Given below is one T cell receptor (beta chain) in context. Its target is unknown. The germline gives CDR1 MDHEN, CDR2 SYDVKM. V gave up 4 bases and J gave up 4 bases, with 16 bases separating them. This CDR3 is 15 amino acids long. The entry originates in a study of Ad26.COV2.S vaccination and SARS-CoV-2 variants. Across the study: Donor had been placed in the Ad26.COV2.S arm of the COV1001 trial. Intramuscular Ad26.COV2.S at 5x10^10 or 1x10^11 viral particles. Study-wide findings and caveats: The TCR breadth and depth analyses may have produced an underestimate of total T cell responses.

Noted treatment: approximately 18 received Ad26.COV2.S at low or high dose, single or two shots; roughly five received placebo; per-sample allocation not given. Material that was analyzed had been drawn on day 63 after the first vaccine or placebo injection. Method: immunoSEQ multiplex PCR; TCRdb's copy keeps in-frame clones and lacks some. The sample shows some 290,000 clones, 85% of them seen only once. The V and J genes are TRBV28 and TRBJ1-2; the D gene is possibly TRBD1 (6 bases). The TCR comes from a person aged 18-60 years who received the Ad26.COV2.S COVID-19 vaccine or a placebo. The sequences come from peripheral blood, collected in a trial of Ad26.COV2.S vaccine versus placebo. DNA of the CDR3: TGTGCCAGCAGTTCCGGATACAGGGCGGGCTATGGCTACACCTTC. Translation gives CASSSGYRAGYGYTF.